These 22 T cell receptor beta chains originate from one sample sequenced in a study of T cell repertoires in cytomegalovirus infection. TCRdb itself ran the reads through MiXCR, one entry per CDR3 protein. The table has about 230,000 distinct CDR3 sequences, around 6.4% seen once; the top ten hold around 6.9%. The sequenced sample was PBMCs. The receptors stem from a human donor in good health (CMV status not recorded). Some clones in this sample may be carry-over from other donors' samples.

In its sample, this clonotype was seen many times. The rearrangement joins TRBV7-9 to TRBJ1-1; 8 nucleotides line up with TRBD1. V shed 4 bases and J 4 bases; nucleotides not matched to a gene: 17. This CDR3 has 18 residues. Per the germline V gene, CDR1 is SEHNR and CDR2 is FQNEAQ (reference sequence). CDR3 nucleotides: TGTGCCAGCAGCTCAAGGAGGGCAGGGGGCCTGGGGGGCACTGAAGCTTTCTTT. Protein sequence: CASSSRRAGGLGGTEAFF.

This clonotype has a count of ten or more. The V and J genes are TRBV12-3 or TRBV12-4 and TRBJ1-2, with no clear D. The germline V and J ends were trimmed by 8 bases and 4 bases, with 11 bases remaining between them. CDR3 length: 12 residues. CDR3 residues: CASGHGSYGYTF. The CDR3 DNA sequence: TGTGCCAGCGGGCACGGATCCTATGGCTACACCTTC.

With regard to this clonotype: The CDR3 end shows no conserved phenylalanine or tryptophan, and so a read error is likely. The DNA is left out, because the CDR3 cannot be placed on it with certainty; the CDR3 is given as TCRdb lists it. The chain joins TRBV6-5 to TRBJ1-2; the table's D call, TRBD1, has no DNA check behind it. A total of 16 residues make up the CDR3, ends included. Germline values: CDR1 MNHEY, CDR2 SVGAGI. This chain's CDR3 is CASSYSGARGRNGYNC.

This clonotype was picked up many times. This chain links TRBV20-1 with TRBJ2-2; TRBD1 matches at 7 bases. Germline V gene data show CDR1 as DFQATT and CDR2 as SNEGSKA (reference sequence). CDR3 length: 14 amino acids. J gave up 1 base and V 6 bases, and 5 bases lay outside the gene matches. The CDR3 sequence: CSAPDRRNTGELFF. The DNA for the CDR3 is TGCAGTGCACCGGACAGGAGGAACACCGGGGAGCTGTTTTTT.

There are many counts of this clonotype. The J gene is TRBJ2-3, the V gene TRBV7-2; 12 positions match TRBD2. Germline trimming cut 7 bases from V and 3 bases from J; bases unmatched to any gene: 5. Per germline, CDR1 SGHTA and CDR2 FQGNSA. The CDR3 runs 15 residues. The CDR3 loop is CASTLGLAGTDTQYF. The CDR3 DNA sequence: TGTGCCAGCACCTTGGGACTAGCGGGTACAGATACGCAGTATTTT.

This clonotype was seen a handful of times. V and J are TRBV29-1 and TRBJ2-3; 9 bases are shared with TRBD2. CDR1 SQVTM and CDR2 ANQGSEA come from the germline V gene. This CDR3 is 15 amino acids long. J was trimmed by 4 bases and V by 7 bases; bases with no gene match: 12. CDR3: CSATPLAGGADTQYF. In nucleotides, the CDR3 is TGCAGCGCCACCCCTCTCGCGGGGGGGGCAGATACGCAGTATTTT.

This clonotype has ten or more counts. The V call is TRBV19, the J call TRBJ2-7, with 8 bases aligning to TRBD1. V shed 3 bases and J 3 bases; nucleotides not matched to a gene: 4. Germline V lookup: CDR1 LNHDA, CDR2 SQIVND (reference sequence). This CDR3 contains 14 residues. In nucleotides, the CDR3 is TGTGCCAGTAGTATCGCGGACAGGGACTACGAGCAGTACTTC. Amino acid sequence: CASSIADRDYEQYF.

This clonotype was recorded many times. The rearrangement links TRBV7-2 to TRBJ1-2; D is possibly TRBD1 (6 bases). V shed 4 bases and J shed 6 bases, with 15 bases lying between them. Germline V lookup: CDR1 SGHTA, CDR2 FQGNSA. The CDR3 sequence is 14 residues long. CDR3 protein: CASSSSLPGDGYTF. The CDR3, as DNA: TGTGCCAGCAGCTCCTCGTTACCAGGGGATGGCTACACCTTC.

This clonotype was seen many times. The chain links TRBV2 to TRBJ2-1, with D perhaps TRBD2 (5 bases). Looked up from germline, CDR1 is SNHLY and CDR2 is FYNNEI. The CDR3 has 14 amino acids. The V end lost 5 bases, the J end lost 0 bases, and 8 bases lay between the germline ends. CDR3 coding DNA: TGTGCCAGCAGTACTGGGAGCTCCTACAATGAGCAGTTCTTC. It is translated as CASSTGSSYNEQFF. Looking up the rest from reference TRBV2 and TRBJ2-1 gives the full variable domain: EPEVTQTPSHQVTQMGQEVILRCVPISNHLYFYWYRQILGQKVEFLVSFYNNEISEKSEIFDDQFSVERPDGSNFTLKIRSTKLEDSAMYFCASSTGSSYNEQFFGPGTRLTVL.

Many counts were recorded for this clonotype. The CDR3 nucleotides read TGTGCCAGCAGCGACCTTGGACAGTCAGCCCCTTGGGGCGAGCAGTACTTC. Protein: CASSDLGQSAPWGEQYF. The chain links TRBV7-2 to TRBJ2-7; D may be TRBD1 (6 bases). Germline lookup yields CDR1 SGHTA and CDR2 FQGNSA. The V and J ends lost 5 bases and 6 bases respectively, with 26 bases between them. The CDR3 covers 17 residues.

This clonotype has at least ten counts. The rearrangement joins TRBV27 to TRBJ2-5; D unclear. Germline V gene lookup returns CDR1 MNHEY and CDR2 SMNVEV (reference sequence). V was pared by 4 bases and J by 0 bases, with 6 bases between. The CDR3 is 13 amino acids. CDR3 bases: TGTGCCAGCAGTTCGACGTACCAAGAGACCCAGTACTTC. As protein: CASSSTYQETQYF.

This clonotype has a handful of counts. J is TRBJ1-2 and V is TRBV28, with TRBD1 as a possible D gene (6 bases). CDR3 length equals 14 residues. Germline V gene lookup returns CDR1 MDHEN and CDR2 SYDVKM. Trimming pared 8 bases from V and 8 bases from J, leaving 21 bases between. The CDR3 bases are TGTGCCAGCTCAACCAGTGGGGGCGCGAAGGGCTACACCTTC. As protein: CASSTSGGAKGYTF.

The sample holds many counts of this clonotype. This chain links TRBV18 with TRBJ1-6; D is possibly TRBD1 (6 bases). The CDR3 totals 15 residues. The germline V gene encodes CDR1 KGHSH and CDR2 LQKENI. Trimming took 5 bases from V and 1 from J, leaving 9 bases between them. Here the CDR3 reads CASSTQGSYNSPLHF. In DNA form, the CDR3 reads TGTGCCAGCTCAACACAGGGTTCCTATAATTCACCCCTCCACTTT.

This clonotype was observed at least ten times. V is TRBV10-3 and J is TRBJ1-5; perhaps TRBD1 as D (6 bases). This CDR3 is 16 amino acids long. Germline assignment: CDR1 ENHRY and CDR2 SYGVKD. V gave up 2 bases and J gave up 2 bases, with 13 bases separating them. The CDR3 DNA sequence: TGTGCCATCAGTGAGCTGGGGGGCGGTGGCAATCAGCCCCAGCATTTT. Translating gives CAISELGGGGNQPQHF.

Many counts were recorded for this clonotype. The V and J genes are TRBV4-2 and TRBJ2-7; TRBD2 aligns across 12 bases. Germline values: CDR1 LGHNA, CDR2 YNFKEQ. The V gene end was trimmed by 4 bases and the J gene end by 2 bases; junction bases not matched to a gene: 6. The CDR3 sequence is 16 residues long. Here the CDR3 reads CASSPLAGGTTYEQYF. The CDR3 bases are TGTGCCAGCAGCCCCCTAGCGGGGGGGACTACCTACGAGCAGTACTTC.

This clonotype was counted many times. This sequence joins TRBV28 and TRBJ2-7; TRBD1 agrees at 10 bases. Germline values: CDR1 MDHEN, CDR2 SYDVKM. V lost 5 bases and J lost 4; bases outside the gene matches: 5. The CDR3 loop spans 14 amino acids. As DNA, the CDR3 is TGTGCCAGCAGTCCAGACAGGGGGCGGTACGAGCAGTACTTC. It yields the protein CASSPDRGRYEQYF. Using reference TRBV28 and TRBJ2-7 for the parts outside the CDR3, the full variable domain is DVKVTQSSRYLVKRTGEKVFLECVQDMDHENMFWYRQDPGLGLRLIYFSYDVKMKEKGDIPEGYSVSREKKERFSLILESASTNQTSMYLCASSPDRGRYEQYFGPGTRLTVT.

This clonotype was observed at least ten times. This chain uses TRBV10-3 with TRBJ1-5; D is unresolved. This CDR3 has 14 residues. Germline values: CDR1 ENHRY, CDR2 SYGVKD. Trimming left V 3 bases short and J 0 bases short, with 6 bases between. The CDR3, as DNA: TGTGCCATCAGTGATGGGCGTAGCAATCAGCCCCAGCATTTT. Translating gives CAISDGRSNQPQHF.

This clonotype was picked up many times. The chain employs TRBV5-4 and TRBJ2-7, with 8 nucleotides matching TRBD1. Unmatched junction bases numbered 7, after V lost 6 bases and J lost 5 bases. CDR3 length: 13 residues. Germline values: CDR1 SGHNT, CDR2 YYREEE (reference sequence). CDR3 loop: CASTDRGGDEQYF. CDR3 DNA: TGTGCCAGCACAGACAGGGGCGGCGACGAGCAGTACTTC.

This clonotype appeared many times. V and J are TRBV20-1 and TRBJ2-3; D is perhaps TRBD2 (6 bases). The V gene's germline CDR1 is DFQATT and CDR2 SNEGSKA (reference sequence). The CDR3 has 14 residues. The CDR3 DNA reads TGCTCACTTGCGCGACGCCGGCGGGGTGATACGCAGTATTTT. Amino acid sequence: CSLARRRRGDTQYF.

This clonotype was seen repeatedly, ten times or more. The gene calls are TRBV20-1 and TRBJ2-3; D might be TRBD2 (5 bases). Germline values: CDR1 DFQATT, CDR2 SNEGSKA (reference sequence). V was clipped by 6 bases and J by 4 bases, with 17 bases between them. The CDR3 contains 14 residues. The CDR3 DNA reads as TGCAGTGCCGCGGCCCGGGGTTTGGCAGATACGCAGTATTTT. Its translation is CSAAARGLADTQYF.

This clonotype has ten or more counts. This chain links TRBV29-1 with TRBJ2-5; 7 bases align to TRBD2. V was pared by 3 bases and J by 3 bases, with 4 bases of the junction left unmatched. Germline V CDR1 and CDR2: SQVTM, ANQGSEA. This CDR3 has 13 residues. CDR3 amino acids: CSVERGLEETQYF. In DNA form, the CDR3 reads TGCAGCGTTGAGAGAGGACTAGAAGAGACCCAGTACTTC.

The sample holds many counts of this clonotype. This chain joins TRBV7-2 and TRBJ2-2, with 11 positions matching TRBD1. The germline gives CDR1 SGHTA, CDR2 FQGNSA. J was trimmed by 3 bases and V by 3 bases; bases with no gene match: 0. CDR3 size: 15 residues. CDR3 residues: CASSLGQGDTGELFF. Here the CDR3 DNA reads TGTGCCAGCAGCTTGGGACAGGGGGACACCGGGGAGCTGTTTTTT.